The 5 T cell receptor beta chains reported below all come from one sample, sequenced in a study of PD-1 and CTLA-4 blockade in melanoma. Data came from immunoSEQ multiplex PCR; TCRdb stores just in-frame clones and leaves some out. Among about 16,000 clones listed, about two thirds were seen once. The material sequenced was CD8+ T cells from peripheral blood, taken from a patient given anti-PD-1 treatment. All receptors come from a human donor with melanoma.

The chain links TRBV3-1 (or the pseudogene TRBV3-2) to TRBJ2-3; 7 bases line up with TRBD2. With V trimmed by 4 bases and J by 0 bases, 7 bases remained unmatched. The CDR3 loop spans 16 amino acids. Germline V lookup: CDR1 LGHDT, CDR2 YNNKEL (reference sequence). The CDR3 bases are TGTGCCAGCAGCCCCACGCCTAGCGGAAGCACAGATACGCAGTATTTT. Translating it yields CASSPTPSGSTDTQYF.

The chain is built from TRBV7-2 and TRBJ2-3; D uncertain. V shed 1 base and J shed 2 bases, with 4 bases lying between them. Germline V gene data show CDR1 as SGHTA and CDR2 as FQGNSA. The CDR3 covers 13 residues. This chain's CDR3 is CASSLGATDTQYF. The CDR3 DNA sequence: TGTGCCAGCAGCTTAGGGGCCACAGATACGCAGTATTTT. Full variable domain (rest looked up from reference TRBV7-2 and TRBJ2-3): GAGVSQSPSNKVTEKGKDVELRCDPISGHTALYWYRQSLGQGLEFLIYFQGNSAPDKSGLPSDRFSAERTGGSVSTLTIQRTQQEDSAVYLCASSLGATDTQYFGPGTRLTVL.

The chain recombines TRBV19 with TRBJ2-1, with TRBD2 as a possible D gene (5 bases). Looked up from germline, CDR1 is LNHDA and CDR2 is SQIVND (reference sequence). The CDR3 loop spans 17 amino acids. Trimming removed 4 bases at V and 0 bases at J, with 16 bases between. The CDR3: CASSTQRGSSSYNEQFF. The CDR3 bases are TGTGCCAGTAGTACCCAACGAGGGTCCAGCTCCTACAATGAGCAGTTCTTC.

This clone appeared once. The rearrangement uses TRBV11-2 and TRBJ2-7; the D gene could be TRBD1 or TRBD2 (5 bases each). Trimming shortened V by 5 bases and J by 0 bases, and 14 bases separated the two germline ends. Germline V gene lookup returns CDR1 SGHAT and CDR2 FQNNGV. This CDR3 has 15 residues. The CDR3 DNA reads as TGTGCCAGCAGCGATCGGGGCAGCGGCTCCTACGAGCAGTACTTC. Protein sequence: CASSDRGSGSYEQYF.

In its sample, this clone was seen once. This sequence joins TRBV19 and TRBJ1-1; unclear D gene. The CDR3 is 13 residues long. V dropped 8 bases and J dropped 4 bases, with 14 bases sitting between them. From germline, CDR1 is LNHDA and CDR2 SQIVND (reference sequence). CDR3 region: CASGRSLGTEAFF. As DNA, the CDR3 is TGTGCCAGTGGTAGATCACTAGGCACTGAAGCTTTCTTT.